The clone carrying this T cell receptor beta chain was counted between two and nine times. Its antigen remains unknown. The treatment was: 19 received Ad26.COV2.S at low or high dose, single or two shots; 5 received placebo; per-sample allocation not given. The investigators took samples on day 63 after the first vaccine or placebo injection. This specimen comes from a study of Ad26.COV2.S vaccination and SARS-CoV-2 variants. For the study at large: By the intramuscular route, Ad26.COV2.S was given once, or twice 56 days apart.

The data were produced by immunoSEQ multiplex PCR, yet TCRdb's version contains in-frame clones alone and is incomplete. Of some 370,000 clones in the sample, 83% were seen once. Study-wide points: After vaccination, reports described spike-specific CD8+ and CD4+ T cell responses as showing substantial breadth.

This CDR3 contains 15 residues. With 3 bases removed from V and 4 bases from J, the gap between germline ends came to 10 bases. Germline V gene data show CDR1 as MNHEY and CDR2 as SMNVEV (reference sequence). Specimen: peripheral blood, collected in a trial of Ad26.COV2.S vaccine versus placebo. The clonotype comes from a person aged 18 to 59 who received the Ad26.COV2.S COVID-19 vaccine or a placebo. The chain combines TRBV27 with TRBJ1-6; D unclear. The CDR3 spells CASSFRREYNSPLHF. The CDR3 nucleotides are TGTGCCAGCAGTTTTCGGCGGGAATATAATTCACCCCTCCACTTT.